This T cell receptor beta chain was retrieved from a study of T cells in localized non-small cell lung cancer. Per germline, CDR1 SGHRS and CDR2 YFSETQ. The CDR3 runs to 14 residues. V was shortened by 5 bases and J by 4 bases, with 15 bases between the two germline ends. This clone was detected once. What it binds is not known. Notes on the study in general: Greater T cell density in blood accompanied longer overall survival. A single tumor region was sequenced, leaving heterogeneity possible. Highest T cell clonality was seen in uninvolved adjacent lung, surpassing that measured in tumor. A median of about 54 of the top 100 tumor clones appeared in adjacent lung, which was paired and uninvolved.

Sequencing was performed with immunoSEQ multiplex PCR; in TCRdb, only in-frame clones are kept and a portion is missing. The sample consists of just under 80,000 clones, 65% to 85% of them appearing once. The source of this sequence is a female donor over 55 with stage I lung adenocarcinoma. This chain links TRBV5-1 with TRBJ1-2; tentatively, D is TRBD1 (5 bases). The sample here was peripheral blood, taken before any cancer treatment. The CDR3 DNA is TGCGCCAGCAGTGAGCAGGTGGGGACCTATGGCTACACCTTC. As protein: CASSEQVGTYGYTF.